This T cell receptor beta chain was identified in a study of a mutant IDH1 vaccine in newly diagnosed glioma. About the research overall: Either 4-6 weeks after radiotherapy alone or alongside temozolomide, vaccination was begun. Patients' prior therapy spanned radiotherapy, temozolomide, or both; most underwent both.

Time point meaning: week 35, safety follow-up. Doses consisted of 300 ug of mutant IDH1 20-mer peptide each, paired with topical imiquimod. Patients were given eight vaccinations, scheduled in weeks 1, 3, 5, 7, 11, 15, 19 and 23. Method: immunoSEQ multiplex PCR; TCRdb's copy keeps in-frame clones and lacks some. In the table there are 30,000 to 40,000 clones, just under 80% of which are singletons. V gave up 5 bases and J gave up 5 bases, with 20 bases separating them. The CDR3 consists of 15 residues. Germline-derived CDR1 and CDR2 are SGHRS and YFSETQ. With regard to this clone: No antigen is known for it.

Notes on the study in general: Vaccination elicited immune responses in roughly 93% of patients.

The clonotype comes from a man in his forties with glioma. Some clones in this sample may be carry-over from other donors' samples. Here the sequenced sample was PBMCs, taken from a glioma patient whose treatment included an IDH1 peptide vaccine. The rearrangement joins TRBV5-1 to TRBJ2-7; the D gene is possibly TRBD1 (6 bases). CDR3: CASRRNRDKLHEQYF. The CDR3 DNA follows: TGCGCCAGCAGGCGTAACCGGGACAAATTACACGAGCAGTACTTC.